What follows is one TCR beta chain and its context. No cognate antigen has been identified for it. No much larger clone exists at a distance of one base, and base qualities are not known. The trim is 0 bases for V and 6 bases for J, with a gap of 11 bases between the germline ends. Reading from cysteine to phenylalanine, the CDR3 counts 14 amino acids. Kept here is only the CDR3 DNA, which spans 42 bases and is read in frame from base 1. CDR1 and CDR2, looked up from the germline V gene (reference sequence), are SGHNT and YYREEE. These data originate in a study of T cell responses to AZD1222 COVID-19 vaccine (dated by TCRdb to about 2021). Concerning the study at large: TCR sequencing covered roughly 230 trial participants: 200 to 210 given two doses of AZD1222 and 26 given two doses of MenACWY control vaccine. Trial participants were enrolled by age into subgroups of 18-55, 56-69 and 70-plus years, and around 150, 28 and 57 TCR-sequenced participants, respectively, were included in these subgroups. Results and caveats for the whole study, not just this receptor: Because no samples from the day 14 peak response were available, repertoires could be characterized only after the peak T cell response. Conclusions about previously exposed vaccinees are limited, since just five or six AZD1222 recipients were seropositive for SARS-CoV-2 at baseline. Epitopes outside the regions mutated in the B.1.351 and B.1.1.7 variants were reportedly recognized by nearly half of the unique spike-specific TCRs. Spike-specific TCR breadth and depth rose significantly after two AZD1222 doses compared with day 0 and with MenACWY recipients. Most participants were white British and females outnumbered males, and the authors suggested that clonal diversity may have been underestimated. In the small 56-69-year group, the increase in depth fell short of significance, most likely because of low power. The whole spike protein was spanned by vaccine-associated CD4 TCRs, and dominant responses were seen in regions 160-218 and 743-854.

What the time point label conveys for this sample: about 28 days (+/-7) after the second vaccine dose. Because spike-specific TCR depth and breadth did not differ between the two schedules, AZD1222 recipients who got a second dose at roughly 4 weeks were pooled with those who got a second dose at roughly 12 weeks. Samples from vaccinated people were obtained from the UK trials COV001 and COV002, which included a single-blind randomized controlled phase 2/3 trial of AZD1222 (ChAdOx1 nCoV-19) in healthy adults. Trial participant PBMC samples were collected at day 0 and day 28 after the second dose for TCRbeta chain sequencing. The CDR3 regions of human TCRbeta chains were analyzed by immunosequencing. In the authors' own workflow: Repertoire TCRs were checked for matches against a reference library of SARS-CoV-2-specific TCRs that had been generated using the MIRA antigen-specificity platform. Breadth meant the fraction of unique TCRs that were SARS-CoV-2-associated, whereas depth meant the fraction of total T cells that were SARS-CoV-2-associated. Using the MIRA data, each spike-specific TCR was mapped to the spike region that the TCR reacts to and placed in a CD4 or CD8 class. Log10-transformed breadth and depth values were compared by one-way ANOVA with Sidak's multiple comparisons tests. Here the immuneACCESS table is served through TCRdb, limited to in-frame sequences with V and J called. Missing clones are a known gap in these copies; in checked studies unresolved V genes cover under half, and the rest lacks a known reason. V, J and clone size were drawn from that table, and D and trimming were deduced from the DNA. For this sample there are about 160,000 clones; 90% appear just once. Of the sample, around 3.1% falls within the top ten clones.

The input for sequencing was peripheral blood, taken 28 days after the second AZD1222 dose. The chain uses TRBV5-4 and TRBJ2-3; the D gene is unclear. The sequence was obtained from an adult who received the AZD1222 COVID-19 vaccine. The nucleotide sequence reads as follows: TGTGCCAGCAGCTTGGGAGTCCTGGAGGATACGCAGTATTTT. This sequence encodes CASSLGVLEDTQYF.